This TCR beta chain was sequenced during a study of identical twins (dated by TCRdb to about 2016). Context from the whole study: To test whether fetal clonotypes persist, the study used deep sequencing on TCR alpha and beta repertoires from monozygotic twins, unrelated adults of various ages, and cord blood. To rule out contamination, replicate twin experiments were performed at different times with different library preparation protocols.

Of note for this clonotype: It lacks a known antigen. No base-level quality is on record; no much larger clone is a single base apart.

Receptor libraries were prepared by 5' RACE. TCRdb shows the sequencer as Illumina HiSeq 2000. Template switching introduced a universal primer binding site; the final cDNA contained a unique molecular identifier, enabling accurate counting of TCR cDNA molecules. First-strand cDNA for TCR alpha and beta chains was synthesized from specific primers in the conserved constant-segment region. Each cDNA library was double barcoded, with a SMART-Mk sample barcode plus Illumina barcodes, to control for contamination. TruSeq adapter sequences along with Illumina sample barcodes were introduced in two successive PCR steps. Sequencing of the TCR alpha and beta cDNA libraries was done on the Illumina HiSeq platform using custom primers. On the authors' methods: MiGEC processed the raw reads to extract unique molecular identifiers, while MiXCR was used to determine the CDR3 positions. For each individual, recombination models were inferred using an EM algorithm with the repgenHMM and IGoR tools. Shared clonotype analysis was performed with the tcR package in R, normalizing sharing by the product of cloneset sizes. To study raw recombination without the effects of thymic and clonal selection, out-of-frame nonproductive sequences were analyzed. TCRdb reworked the public reads: Q25 trimming with fastp, MiXCR clone assembly, productive beta chains retained. Here each entry gathers all rows of one CDR3 protein and keeps the most common genes and DNA. TCRdb, not the original authors, processed these V and J calls. The table for this sample lists 1.5 million to 2 million distinct CDR3 sequences; around a third of them were counted only once. Of the sample, under 0.35% is held by the ten largest clones.

Only healthy Caucasian donors were included. What the authors observed across the whole study: In beta out-of-frame sequences, excess twin sharing was weaker, because having fewer shared sequences lowered the signal-to-noise ratio. Compared with coincidental sharing between unrelated individuals, out-of-frame TCR alpha sequences shared between twins had an excess of sequences with low generation probability. Because the same donors could not be followed over many years, conclusions were based on cross-sectional statistical analysis. Fewer insertions were carried by abundant cord blood beta clonotypes; a weaker similar trend was observed in young adult naive repertoires, while no such trend was observed in memory repertoires. In monozygotic twins, recombination models systematically underestimated out-of-frame TCR alpha sharing, but the models matched the sharing seen between unrelated individuals. Zero-insertion analyses could be partly confounded by invariant T cells such as MAIT and iNKT, though diverse VJ usage argued against such confounding for most clonotypes.

V loses 1 base, J loses 0 bases, and the germline ends lie 10 bases apart. The CDR3 starts with the cysteine, ends with the phenylalanine, and has 15 residues. The DNA shown is the 45-base CDR3, in frame from base 1. CDR1 and CDR2 are read off the germline V gene as MGHRA and YSYEKL. This TCR derives from a newborn girl in good health. The V and J genes are TRBV4-1 and TRBJ2-7; the D gene assignment is ambiguous. Material for sequencing was cord blood. The bases read TGCGCCAGCAGCCAAGTCCACCGGTACTCCTACGAGCAGTACTTC. This translates into CASSQVHRYSYEQYF.